The following is a T cell receptor beta chain sequence with its context. The data stem from a study of blood T cells in healthy people across ages. Study-level information: Per two T cells, template switching captured roughly one barcoded beta molecule.

Through a sample-barcoded 5' primer and a J-beta primer mix, a second PCR was run for 7 to 11 cycles. A single record per CDR3 protein comes from TCRdb applying MiXCR to the 5' RACE reads. The data show 700,000 to 850,000 distinct CDR3 sequences, with roughly 50% seen just once and around 41% held by the top ten. Trimming removed 6 bases from V and 2 bases from J, with 8 bases in between. The CDR3 is made up of 12 amino acids. Per germline, CDR1 SNHLY and CDR2 FYNNEI. Every participating donor contributed roughly 10 milliliters of peripheral blood through a draw. Isolation recovered at least 6 million PBMCs from every sample. Extraction yielded at least 5 micrograms of total RNA per sample.

The receptor's source is a man aged 80 or over in good health. The rearrangement links TRBV2 to TRBJ2-7; unclear D gene. The source material was blood. The CDR3 coding sequence is TGTGCCAGCAGGTACAGAGCCTACGAGCAGTACTTC. Translated, it gives CASRYRAYEQYF.